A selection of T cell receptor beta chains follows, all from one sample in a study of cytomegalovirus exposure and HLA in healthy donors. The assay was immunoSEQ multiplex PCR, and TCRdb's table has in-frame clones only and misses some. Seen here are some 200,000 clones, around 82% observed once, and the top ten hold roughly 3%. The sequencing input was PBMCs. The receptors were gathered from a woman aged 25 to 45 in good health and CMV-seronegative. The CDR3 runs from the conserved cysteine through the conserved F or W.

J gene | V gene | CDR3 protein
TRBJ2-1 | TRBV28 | CASSLPLPVAGGVYNEQFF
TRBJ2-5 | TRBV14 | CASSQATARETQYF
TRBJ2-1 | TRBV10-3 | CAISDRETYNEQFF
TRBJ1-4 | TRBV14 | CASSQTRERGGEKLFF
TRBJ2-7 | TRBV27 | CASSPYRTGFDEQYF
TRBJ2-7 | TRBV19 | CASSRAGGFGEQYF
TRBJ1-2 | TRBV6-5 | CASSLAAVMEDGYTF
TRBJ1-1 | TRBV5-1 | CASRPDRGEAFF
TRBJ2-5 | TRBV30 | CAWSYAFRGSQETQYF
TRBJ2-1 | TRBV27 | CASSLFGGLAGTGEQFF
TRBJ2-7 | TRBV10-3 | CAIRRGDGEISEQYF
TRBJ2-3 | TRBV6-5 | CASSRGGEDTQYF
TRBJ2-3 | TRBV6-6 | CASSYASFTDTQYF
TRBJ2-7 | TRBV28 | CASSFVGTGLGEQYF
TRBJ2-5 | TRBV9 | CASSPTGSQETQYF
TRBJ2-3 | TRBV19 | CASSMSRGGPPDTQYF
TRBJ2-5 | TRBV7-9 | CASSASGGVETQYF
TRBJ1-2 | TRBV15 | CATSRLDSYYGYTF
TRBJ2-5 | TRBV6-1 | CASSEAGGGQETQYF
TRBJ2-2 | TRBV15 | CATGTANTGELFF
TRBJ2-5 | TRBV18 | CASSSSVPISQETQYF
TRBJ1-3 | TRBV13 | CASSSAAGFRNTIYF
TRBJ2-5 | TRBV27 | CASSTYRGHFEIGETQYF
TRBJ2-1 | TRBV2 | CVSRDRLYNEQFF
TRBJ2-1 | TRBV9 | CASSVGLANYNEQFF
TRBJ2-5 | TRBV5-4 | CASSSGLAGGIQETQYF
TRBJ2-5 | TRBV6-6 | CASSYWDSAETQYF
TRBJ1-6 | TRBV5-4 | CASSLDRDNSPLHF
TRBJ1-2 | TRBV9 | CASSVGLSGGGYTF
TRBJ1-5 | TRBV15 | CATSGGPGGYNQPQHF
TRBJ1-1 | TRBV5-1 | CASSLSGYTEAFF
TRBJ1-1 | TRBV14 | CASSQDPGLNTEAFF
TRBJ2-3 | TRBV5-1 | CASSVLAGNTDTQYF
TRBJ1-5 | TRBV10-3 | CAISGSGTGNQPQHF
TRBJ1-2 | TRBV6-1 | CASSGSQWYPYGYTF
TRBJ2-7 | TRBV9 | CASSVQTSGEQYF
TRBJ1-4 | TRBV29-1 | CSVGFGSEKLFF
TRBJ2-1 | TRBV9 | CASSVVGSGNNEQFF
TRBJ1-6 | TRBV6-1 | CASSRSDRDNSPLHF
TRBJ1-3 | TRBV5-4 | CASSLWGRGNTIYF
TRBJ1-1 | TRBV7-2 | CASSIQGGINTEAFF
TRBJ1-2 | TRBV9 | CASSEITGSYGYTF
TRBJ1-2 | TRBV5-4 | CASSWGQGGGYGYTF
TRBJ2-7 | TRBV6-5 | CASSYLAPGRGYEQYF
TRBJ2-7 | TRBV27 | CASNPKGGVYEQYF